The clone carrying this TCR beta chain was detected ten times or more. What it recognizes is unknown. This sample was included in a study of Graves' ophthalmopathy and Graves' hyperthyroidism. About the research overall: Peripheral blood was obtained at first diagnosis, ahead of any treatment.

Study-wide points: Discriminating ophthalmopathy from stable hyperthyroidism, a 13-signature model attained a sensitivity of under 90% and a specificity of about 79%.

Having ophthalmopathy, the donors showed moderate-to-severe activity, CAS ≥3 and NOSPECS ≥4, with disease lasting under 3 months. CDR3 regions of TCR beta were amplified from RNA transcripts. An initial RT-PCR round employing HTBI primers preceded a second-round multiplex PCR. One entry per CDR3 protein results from TCRdb running MiXCR on the multiplex PCR reads. This sample has 350,000 to 450,000 distinct CDR3 sequences; around 17% occur once, and the top ten carry roughly 1.5%. This receptor was identified in a woman aged 18-29 years with Graves' ophthalmopathy. Sequenced sample: peripheral blood.

The CDR3 loop reads CASSQDLSGRGETQYF. Here the CDR3 DNA reads TGTGCCAGCAGCCAAGATCTTAGCGGGAGAGGAGAGACCCAGTACTTC. This rearrangement joins TRBV3-1 to TRBJ2-5; TRBD2 aligns across 9 bases. The CDR3 extends over 16 amino acids. Trimming took 0 bases from V and 4 from J; bases not matched to a gene: 6. From germline, CDR1 is LGHDT and CDR2 YNNKEL (reference sequence).